This T cell receptor beta chain was observed in a study of metastatic and nonmetastatic thyroid tumors. The length of the CDR3 is 14 residues. Trimming cost V 0 bases and J 2 bases, with 7 bases left between them. CDR1 is SGHTA and CDR2 is FQGNSA in the germline V gene. Via MiXCR, TCRdb re-called the PCR reads. The sample has some 20,000 clones, about 24% seen once. There were no patients who had received any treatment before thyroid surgery. This clone showed up many times. The chain combines TRBV7-2 with TRBJ2-5, with D uncertain. Sequences were obtained from tumor tissue. The source of this sequence is a female donor with papillary thyroid cancer or a benign thyroid nodule (not recorded which). Some clones in this sample may be carry-over from other donors' samples. DNA for the CDR3: TGTGCCAGCAGCTTAGCGTCCAGTCAAGAGACCCAGTACTTC. Its protein is CASSLASSQETQYF.